This entry is about one T cell receptor (beta chain). The CDR3 has 16 residues. Germline trimming cut 1 base from V and 4 bases from J; bases unmatched to any gene: 9. The germline V gene encodes CDR1 MGHRA and CDR2 YSYEKL. In the study's own analysis: Estimated nucleated cell counts came from reference gene primer amplification. Clones were sequenced by immunoSEQ multiplex PCR, and TCRdb holds only the in-frame ones, with some missing. V and J calls and clone size come straight from that table; D and trimming were deduced from the DNA. This sample has about 260,000 clones; around 83% occur once, and the top ten carry approximately 1.4%. The record originates from a study of blood T cell repertoires in COVID-19. Study background: Sample material is recorded as cDNA or gDNA derived from T cells, B-cell-depleted T cells, or PBMCs.

The sample comprised peripheral blood. The sequence came from a woman aged 40-49 years who had recovered from COVID-19. V usage is TRBV4-1 and J usage is TRBJ1-2; 7 bases are a match to TRBD1. CDR3 nucleotides: TGCGCCAGCAGCCAAGCCAACAGGGGAGCGACCTATGGCTACACCTTC. This codes for CASSQANRGATYGYTF.